Presented here are 29 T cell receptor beta chains from one specimen sequenced in a study of blood T cell repertoires in COVID-19. Clones were read by immunoSEQ multiplex PCR, and TCRdb kept only the in-frame ones, dropping some. The repertoire holds more than 80,000 clones, with around 76% as singletons. The sequencing sample was made of peripheral blood. These receptors all come from a woman of 80 years or more with active or convalescent COVID-19.

This sequence joins TRBV4-1 and TRBJ1-1, with TRBD1 matching over 7 bases. Germline CDR1 reads MGHRA; CDR2 reads YSYEKL. CDR3 length equals 15 residues. J was trimmed by 0 bases and V by 3 bases; bases with no gene match: 4. In DNA, the CDR3 is TGCGCCAGCAGCCATCCGGGACAGATGAACACTGAAGCTTTCTTT. As protein: CASSHPGQMNTEAFF.

This chain links TRBV18 with TRBJ1-1, with TRBD1 identical over 9 bases. The CDR3 loop spans 15 amino acids. The germline gives CDR1 KGHSH, CDR2 LQKENI. The V gene end was trimmed by 5 bases and the J gene end by 3 bases; junction bases not matched to a gene: 7. The CDR3 is CASSYRGRQDTEAFF. CDR3 nucleotides: TGTGCCAGCTCATACAGGGGGCGCCAAGACACTGAAGCTTTCTTT.

The chain is built from TRBV7-9 and TRBJ2-3; TRBD1 matches at 10 bases. Germline values: CDR1 SEHNR, CDR2 FQNEAQ (reference sequence). Trimming cost V 5 bases and J 2 bases; bases outside gene matches: 4. The CDR3 is 15 amino acids. The CDR3 DNA is TGTGCCAGCAGCCCGGACAGGGGGTACACAGATACGCAGTATTTT. Its translation is CASSPDRGYTDTQYF.

V and J are TRBV7-3 and TRBJ2-1, with 10 positions matching TRBD2. V was clipped by 2 bases and J by 5 bases; unmatched bases: 3. This CDR3 contains 15 residues. The V gene's germline CDR1 is SGHTA and CDR2 FQGTGA. The CDR3 region is CASSLRAGGNNEQFF. DNA for the CDR3: TGTGCCAGCAGCTTACGAGCGGGGGGGAACAATGAGCAGTTCTTC.

The chain combines TRBV19 with TRBJ1-5, with D possibly TRBD1 on 6 matching bases. The CDR3 is made up of 13 amino acids. Germline V gene lookup returns CDR1 LNHDA and CDR2 SQIVND (reference sequence). Trimming pared 8 bases from V and 5 bases from J, leaving 13 bases between. The DNA of the CDR3 is TGTGCCAGTGCGACCCACAGGGATCAGCCCCAGCATTTT. Translated: CASATHRDQPQHF.

The V gene is TRBV5-1, the J gene TRBJ2-3; D call uncertain. V lost 5 bases and J lost 6, with 7 bases in between. The CDR3 totals 11 residues. CDR1 is SGHRS and CDR2 is YFSETQ in the germline V gene. This CDR3 reads CASRVEDTQYF. The DNA for the CDR3 is TGCGCCAGCAGGGTGGAGGATACGCAGTATTTT. Full variable domain (remainder filled in from reference TRBV5-1 and TRBJ2-3): KAGVTQTPRYLIKTRGQQVTLSCSPISGHRSVSWYQQTPGQGLQFLFEYFSETQRNKGNFPGRFSGRQFSNSRSEMNVSTLELGDSALYLCASRVEDTQYFGPGTRLTVL.

The chain combines TRBV15 with TRBJ1-5; D is ambiguous. V gave up 0 bases and J gave up 1 base, with 13 bases separating them. This CDR3 has 17 residues. CDR1 and CDR2 (germline): LNHNV, YYDKDF (reference sequence). DNA for the CDR3: TGTGCCACCAGCAGAGATCGGGCGGGAGGCAGCAATCAGCCCCAGCATTTT. Its translation is CATSRDRAGGSNQPQHF.

The chain links TRBV7-6 to TRBJ2-6; possible D gene TRBD1, 6 bases. Trimming took 3 bases from V and 0 from J, leaving 15 bases between them. The CDR3 contains 18 residues. From germline, CDR1 is SGHVS and CDR2 FNYEAQ. This CDR3 is CASSFTVGTISGANVLTF. The CDR3 nucleotides read TGTGCCAGCAGCTTTACTGTCGGGACAATCTCTGGGGCCAACGTCCTGACTTTC.

The V and J genes are TRBV12-3 or TRBV12-4 and TRBJ2-6, with D unresolved. V dropped 3 bases and J dropped 4 bases, with 4 bases sitting between them. The CDR3 extends over 13 amino acids. CDR3 sequence reads: CASSFSGANVLTF. The CDR3 DNA follows: TGTGCCAGCAGTTTCTCCGGGGCCAACGTCCTGACTTTC.

This clone was detected a few times. This chain uses TRBV30 with TRBJ1-1; D remains ambiguous. The CDR3 spans 12 residues. With 3 bases removed from V and 1 base from J, the gap between germline ends came to 6 bases. Germline-derived CDR1 and CDR2 are GTSNPN and SVGIG (reference sequence). The chain's CDR3 is CAWRRGNTEAFF. CDR3 nucleotide sequence: TGTGCCTGGAGGCGCGGGAACACTGAAGCTTTCTTT.

The chain is built from TRBV6-2 or TRBV6-3 and TRBJ2-3; 13 positions agree with TRBD2. Looked up from germline, CDR1 is MNHEY and CDR2 is SVGEGT. The CDR3 is 16 amino acids. The V and J ends lost 4 bases and 7 bases, in that order; junction bases with no gene match: 8. CDR3 DNA sequence: TGTGCCAGCAGTTCCAGACTAGCGGGGGGCCCCAATACGCAGTATTTT. As protein: CASSSRLAGGPNTQYF.

V usage is TRBV27 and J usage is TRBJ1-1, with D tentatively TRBD1 (5 bases). Germline V gene data show CDR1 as MNHEY and CDR2 as SMNVEV (reference sequence). The V and J ends lost 5 bases and 6 bases respectively, with 7 bases between them. The CDR3 is 11 residues long. CDR3 coding DNA: TGTGCCAGCAGTCTAGGGGCTGAAGCTTTCTTT. Translating it yields CASSLGAEAFF.

The V gene is TRBV6-2 or TRBV6-3, the J gene TRBJ2-5; 10 positions agree with TRBD1. Germline lookup yields CDR1 MNHEY and CDR2 SVGEGT. This CDR3 region has 14 residues. The V segment lost 5 bases and the J segment 6 bases; nucleotides outside the gene matches: 6. The CDR3 DNA reads as TGTGCCAGCAGTCGGACAGGGGGATGGCAGACCCAGTACTTC. This translates into CASSRTGGWQTQYF.

The chain has TRBV21-1 and TRBJ1-5; the table's D call TRBD1 went unverified against the DNA. TRBV21-1 is listed as a pseudogene. The CDR3 extends over 13 amino acids. CDR3 coding DNA: TGTGCCAGCAGCATCCGACAGAATCAGCCCCAGCATTTT. Amino acids: CASSIRQNQPQHF.

Only a few counts were recorded for this clone. This sequence joins TRBV20-1 and TRBJ2-5; D gene uncertain. The CDR3 length is 11 residues. The V and J ends lost 4 bases and 2 bases respectively, with 5 bases between them. Germline V gene lookup returns CDR1 DFQATT and CDR2 SNEGSKA (reference sequence). The CDR3 here is CSATLQETQYF. The CDR3 region has the DNA TGCAGTGCTACCCTTCAAGAGACCCAGTACTTC.

The chain combines TRBV6-5 with TRBJ1-5; TRBD1 matches at 9 bases. Germline assignment: CDR1 MNHEY and CDR2 SVGAGI. CDR3 size: 13 residues. With 5 bases clipped from V and 6 bases from J, the junction kept 2 bases outside the gene matches. The DNA of the CDR3 is TGTGCCAGCAGTCAGGACAGGGGTCAGCCCCAGCATTTT. Protein: CASSQDRGQPQHF.

The gene calls are TRBV5-1 and TRBJ2-3, with 8 bases identical to TRBD2. CDR3 size: 15 residues. The germline gives CDR1 SGHRS, CDR2 YFSETQ. J was trimmed by 1 base and V by 1 base; bases with no gene match: 2. The CDR3 protein is CASSLSGGGTDTQYF. Written as DNA, the CDR3 is TGCGCCAGCAGCTTGAGCGGGGGAGGCACAGATACGCAGTATTTT. The variable domain in full, completed from reference TRBV5-1 and TRBJ2-3, reads KAGVTQTPRYLIKTRGQQVTLSCSPISGHRSVSWYQQTPGQGLQFLFEYFSETQRNKGNFPGRFSGRQFSNSRSEMNVSTLELGDSALYLCASSLSGGGTDTQYFGPGTRLTVL.

This chain joins TRBV5-5 and TRBJ1-1; D possibly corresponds to TRBD1 (5 bases). The CDR3 spans 13 residues. In germline, CDR1 is SGHKS, CDR2 YYEKEE (reference sequence). V shed 0 bases and J shed 6 bases, with 9 bases lying between them. The DNA of the CDR3 is TGTGCCAGCAGCTTGGCGGGGGACCCTGAAGCTTTCTTT. Amino acids: CASSLAGDPEAFF.

CDR3 in DNA: TGTGCCAGCAGCGCGACTAGGGTTGCTCTGGAGACCCAGTACTTC. Its protein is CASSATRVALETQYF. The rearrangement links TRBV9 to TRBJ2-5; tentative D call: TRBD2 (6 bases). Per germline, CDR1 SGDLS and CDR2 YYNGEE. With 3 bases removed from V and 5 bases from J, the gap between germline ends came to 17 bases. The CDR3 consists of 15 residues.

This clone was counted once. The CDR3 coding sequence is TGTGCCAGTAGTTTACAGGGAGGCAATCAGCCCCAGCATTTT. Its protein is CASSLQGGNQPQHF. V gene TRBV19 combines with J gene TRBJ1-5, with D perhaps TRBD1 (6 bases). The V end was cut by 5 bases, the J end by 2 bases, with 10 bases between. The CDR3 is 14 amino acids. Germline V gives CDR1 LNHDA, CDR2 SQIVND (reference sequence). Together with reference TRBV19 and TRBJ1-5, the CDR3 gives the full variable domain: DGGITQSPKYLFRKEGQNVTLSCEQNLNHDAMYWYRQDPGQGLRLIYYSQIVNDFQKGDIAEGYSVSREKKESFPLTVTSAQKNPTAFYLCASSLQGGNQPQHFGDGTRLSIL.

In DNA, the CDR3 is TGTGCCACCAAAACAGGGCCAACTAATGAAAAACTGTTTTTT. This codes for CATKTGPTNEKLFF. The chain has TRBV6-5 and TRBJ1-4; D is perhaps TRBD1 (6 bases). This CDR3 spans 14 amino acids. Trimming took off 10 bases at V and 0 bases at J, with 12 bases between the two ends. The germline CDR1 and CDR2 sequences are MNHEY and SVGAGI.

The CDR3 region is CASSSTWGGGGTEAFF. CDR3 in DNA: TGTGCCAGCAGTTCCACCTGGGGGGGCGGCGGAACTGAAGCTTTCTTT. J is TRBJ1-1 and V is TRBV6-5; tentative D call: TRBD1 (6 bases). Trimming removed 4 bases at V and 5 bases at J, with 20 bases between. The germline V gene encodes CDR1 MNHEY and CDR2 SVGAGI. CDR3 size: 16 residues.

The chain is built from TRBV29-1 and TRBJ1-1; TRBD1 matches 9 bases. This CDR3 spans 13 amino acids. Germline assignment: CDR1 SQVTM and CDR2 ANQGSEA. The J segment lost 5 bases and the V segment lost 6 bases, leaving 7 bases of the junction unmatched. The CDR3 loop is CSVATGGSTEAFF. In DNA form, the CDR3 reads TGCAGCGTAGCGACAGGGGGTAGTACTGAAGCTTTCTTT.

CDR3 nucleotides: TGTGCCAGCAGCTTTGCGGAGACCCAGTACTTC. It codes for CASSFAETQYF. The chain recombines TRBV5-4 with TRBJ2-5; no clear D. The CDR3 is 11 amino acids. Trimming removed 2 bases from V and 5 bases from J, with 4 bases in between. Per germline, CDR1 SGHNT and CDR2 YYREEE (reference sequence).

The rearrangement joins TRBV5-4 to TRBJ1-4; D remains ambiguous. CDR1 is SGHNT and CDR2 is YYREEE in the germline V gene (reference sequence). This CDR3 region has 13 residues. V was trimmed by 3 bases and J by 8 bases, leaving 11 bases between them. Here the CDR3 reads CASSSYRGEKLFF. As DNA, the CDR3 is TGTGCCAGCAGCTCGTACAGAGGGGAAAAACTGTTTTTT.

The genes are TRBV7-6 and TRBJ2-7; D possibly corresponds to TRBD2 (6 bases). There are 15 residues in the CDR3. V lost 1 base and J 5 bases, leaving 15 bases between the germline ends. Germline CDR1 reads SGHVS; CDR2 reads FNYEAQ. The chain's CDR3 is CASSLGGLEGNEQYF. DNA of the CDR3: TGTGCCAGCAGCTTAGGGGGGTTGGAGGGGAACGAGCAGTACTTC.

The chain couples TRBV5-6 to TRBJ2-2; TRBD1 aligns across 9 bases. After removal of 2 bases from V and 5 bases from J, the junction contained 4 bases not matched to a gene. Germline-derived CDR1 and CDR2 are SGHDT and YYEEEE. This CDR3 has 15 amino acids. The CDR3 loop is CASSLRTGATGELFF. Written as DNA, the CDR3 is TGTGCCAGCAGCTTACGGACAGGGGCGACCGGGGAGCTGTTTTTT.

This sequence joins TRBV2 and TRBJ2-5, with 8 bases lining up with TRBD1. Germline values: CDR1 SNHLY, CDR2 FYNNEI. Trimming took 7 bases from V and 5 from J; bases not matched to a gene: 12. The CDR3 extends over 15 amino acids. As DNA, the CDR3 is TGTGCCAGCATGCCCGACAGGGGACAGTCGGAGACCCAGTACTTC. This codes for CASMPDRGQSETQYF.

This chain links TRBV3-1 (or the pseudogene TRBV3-2) with TRBJ2-7; D gene unclear. This CDR3 spans 14 amino acids. The V gene's germline CDR1 is LGHDT and CDR2 YNNKEL (reference sequence). V gave up 0 bases and J gave up 0 bases, with 6 bases separating them. CDR3 nucleotide sequence: TGTGCCAGCAGCCAAGATCCCGGCTCCTACGAGCAGTACTTC. Translation: CASSQDPGSYEQYF.